The entry that follows covers one TCR beta chain sequence. V dropped 4 bases and J dropped 0 bases, with 11 bases sitting between them. Germline values: CDR1 SGHNT, CDR2 YYREEE (reference sequence). The CDR3 extends over 16 amino acids. CDR3 and TCR beta VDJ profiling relied on genomic DNA as the template. TCRdb itself ran the reads through MiXCR, one entry per CDR3 protein. The sample consists of approximately 190,000 distinct CDR3 sequences, around 66% of them appearing once. These data belong to a study of CD8+CD57+ T cells in acquired aplastic anemia. This sequence originates from a human donor with severe aplastic anemia or a healthy control (not recorded which). The chain links TRBV5-4 to TRBJ2-6, with D maybe TRBD2 (5 bases). What was sequenced was sorted CD4+, CD8+, or CD8+CD57+ T cells (not recorded which) from PBMCs. The CDR3: CASSPSSGSGANVLTF. CDR3 sequence (DNA): TGTGCCAGCAGCCCTAGCTCAGGCTCTGGGGCCAACGTCCTGACTTTC.